The entry that follows covers one TCR beta chain sequence. Its antigen is unknown. No clone much larger than this one lies a single base away; base qualities are absent. The data derive from a study of T cell repertoires in cytomegalovirus infection (dated by TCRdb to about 2019). Regarding the complete study: Donor HLA type was relevant to the analysis, because carriage of CMV infection together with the matching HLA type was indicated by public TCR beta signatures. Beyond this particular receptor, the publication reports: In the ex vivo response, HLA-C-restricted CMV-specific TCR beta clonotypes were dominant, and in two of eight donors the single most frequent clonotype came from this HLA-C-restricted group. Carriers of CMV infection plus the relevant HLA type were discriminated by the cumulative frequency of public TCR beta family members in the study cohort and in an independent roughly 350-donor cohort.

The sequencer listed for this sample is Illumina HiSeq 1500. TCRdb passed the public sequencing reads through fastp at Q25 and MiXCR, retaining productive beta sequences. Rows are unified per CDR3 protein, each entry keeping the most common DNA and genes. The sample table holds about 680,000 distinct CDR3 sequences, of which less than 25% were seen once. The top ten hold roughly 8% of the sample. CDR1 and CDR2 (MNHEY, SMNVEV) derive from the germline V gene (reference sequence). The CDR3 sequence holds 15 residues, the cysteine and phenylalanine included. CDR3 DNA is the only sequence kept; it has 45 bases, read in frame from the first base.

This sequence originates from a human donor in good health (CMV status not recorded). Some clones in this sample may be carry-over from other donors' samples. The sequencing input was CD8+ T cells from PBMCs. This chain is built from TRBV27 and TRBJ2-1; 9 bases in the junction line up with TRBD1. Judging by the DNA end, TRBJ2-7 fits better; the J call may be wrong. The nucleotide sequence is given as TGTGCCAGCAGTTTAACAGGGACAGGGATACATGAGCAGTACTTC. This translates into CASSLTGTGIHEQYF.